This T cell receptor (beta chain) is drawn from a study of cytomegalovirus exposure and HLA in healthy donors (dated by TCRdb to the late 2010s). About the investigation overall: The 500 to 800 repertoires of the first cohort and the 95 to 150 validation repertoires were produced on the same platform, according to a later analysis. The aim of the study was to test whether cataloging public T cell receptors could identify signatures of past pathogen exposure. Besides the first cohort of 666 subjects, a separate validation cohort made up of roughly 130 different subjects was used. To predict cytomegalovirus infection status, the study combined high-throughput TCR immunosequencing, statistical association of individual TCRs with disease status, and machine learning. General conclusions and limits of the study: According to the authors, the approach could potentially be generalized to other disease states and immunological phenotypes. All 130 or so repertoires were used to score co-occurrence in the validation cohort in a later analysis, because that analysis had no HLA typing for the cohort. In the study, 150 to 200 TCR beta chains were listed as associated with cytomegalovirus. In a later analysis, TCRs clustered in the first cohort were found to also tend to co-occur in the 110 or so validation repertoires, with 90% to 95% of cluster scores above 0. The classifier was reported to diagnose cytomegalovirus status with high specificity and sensitivity in both the original cohort and the validation cohort. Three of the identified cytomegalovirus-associated TCR beta chains were confirmed in vitro to be specific for cytomegalovirus antigens. Across donors, most TCR sequences were observed very rarely, whereas some public TCRs were present in many individuals.

The CDR3 holds 16 amino acids from the cysteine to the phenylalanine. CDR3 DNA only is kept here, 48 bases in frame from base 1. Compared with germline, V lacks 4 bases and J lacks 4 bases; bases without a gene match: 3. In the germline V gene, CDR1 corresponds to MNHNS and CDR2 to SASEGT. A remark on this clone: Its antigen specificity is not known. Qualities for individual bases were not recorded, and no much larger clone is one base off.

Library preparation employed the immunoSEQ multiplex PCR assay. Per the source publication's procedure: To diagnose cytomegalovirus status from the catalog of TCR beta chain sequences, a statistical classification framework was built. TCRdb limited this immuneACCESS table to in-frame rearrangements with V and J called. A share of clones is missing; checked studies link under half to unresolved V genes, and the rest is unexplained. The V and J calls and clone size come from that table; D and trimming were worked out from the DNA. The sample table contains about 200,000 clones; only one count was recorded for approximately 82% of them. Over 10% of the sample goes to the ten largest clones. Separate from the roughly 650-subject first cohort, the validation cohort of 90 to 150 subjects was the group to which the donors belonged.

This sequence was found in a woman between 25 and 40 years old in good health and CMV-seropositive. The chain joins TRBV6-1 to TRBJ2-2; 13 nucleotides in the junction match TRBD2. The sample consisted of PBMCs. The DNA sequence reads TGTGCCAGCAGTGGCCGGACTAGCGGGAGCACCGGGGAGCTGTTTTTT. Its product reads: CASSGRTSGSTGELFF.